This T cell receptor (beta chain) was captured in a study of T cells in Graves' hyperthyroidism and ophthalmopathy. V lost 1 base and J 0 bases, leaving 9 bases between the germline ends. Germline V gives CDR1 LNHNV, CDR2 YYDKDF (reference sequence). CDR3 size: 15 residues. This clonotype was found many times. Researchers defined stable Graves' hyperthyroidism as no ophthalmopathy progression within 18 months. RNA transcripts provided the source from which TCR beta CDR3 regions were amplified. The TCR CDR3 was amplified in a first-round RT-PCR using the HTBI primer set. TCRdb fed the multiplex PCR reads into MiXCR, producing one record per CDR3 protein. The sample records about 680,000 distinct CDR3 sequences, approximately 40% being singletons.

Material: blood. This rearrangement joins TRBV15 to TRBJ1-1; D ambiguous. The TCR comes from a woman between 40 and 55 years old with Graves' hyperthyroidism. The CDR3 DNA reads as TGTGCCACCAGCAGAGTCGAAGAAATGAACACTGAAGCTTTCTTT. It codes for CATSRVEEMNTEAFF. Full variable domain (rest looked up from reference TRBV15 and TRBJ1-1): DAMVIQNPRYQVTQFGKPVTLSCSQTLNHNVMYWYQQKSSQAPKLLFHYYDKDFNNEADTPDNFQSRRPNTSFCFLDIRSPGLGDTAMYLCATSRVEEMNTEAFFGQGTRLTVV.